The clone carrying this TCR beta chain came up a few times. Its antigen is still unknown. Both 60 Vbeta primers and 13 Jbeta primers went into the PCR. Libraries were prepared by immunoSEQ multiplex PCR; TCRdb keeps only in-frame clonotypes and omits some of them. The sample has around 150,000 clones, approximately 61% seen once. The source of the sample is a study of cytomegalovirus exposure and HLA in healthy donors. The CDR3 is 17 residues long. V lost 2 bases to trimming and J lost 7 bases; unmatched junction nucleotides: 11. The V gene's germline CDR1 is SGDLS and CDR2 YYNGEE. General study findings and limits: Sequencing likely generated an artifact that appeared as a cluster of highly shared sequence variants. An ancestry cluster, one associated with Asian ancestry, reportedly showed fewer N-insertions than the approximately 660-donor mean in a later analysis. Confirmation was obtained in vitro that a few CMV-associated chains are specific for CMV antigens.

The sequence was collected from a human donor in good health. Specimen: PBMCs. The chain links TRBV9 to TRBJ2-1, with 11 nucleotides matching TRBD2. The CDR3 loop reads CASSVGGSGREGNEQFF. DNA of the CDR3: TGTGCCAGCAGCGTGGGCGGTAGCGGGAGGGAAGGAAATGAGCAGTTCTTC.